The 15 T cell receptor beta chains below all came from one sample that was sequenced in a study of cytomegalovirus exposure and HLA in healthy donors. With 60 Vbeta and 13 Jbeta primers, the PCR was carried out. Here immunoSEQ multiplex PCR was the method, and the copy in TCRdb shows in-frame clones only, minus some. The table lists approximately 180,000 clones, 75% to 80% of them singletons, with less than 8% in the top ten. The specimen was PBMCs. These receptors were collected from a man in his forties or fifties in good health and CMV-seropositive.

This clone was seen only a few times. The chain couples TRBV19 to TRBJ2-3; perhaps TRBD1 as D (7 bases). The CDR3 consists of 16 residues. Germline V lookup: CDR1 LNHDA, CDR2 SQIVND (reference sequence). Trimming pared 4 bases from V and 2 bases from J, leaving 16 bases between. Here the CDR3 reads CASSTGDSKLTDTQYF. The CDR3 DNA reads TGTGCCAGTAGTACGGGGGACAGTAAGCTCACAGATACGCAGTATTTT.

The rearrangement uses TRBV11-3 and TRBJ2-5, with D possibly matching TRBD1 (5 bases). V lost 3 bases, J lost 1 base, and 9 bases lay in between. Germline V gene sequence: CDR1 SGHNT, CDR2 YENEEA. The CDR3 runs 14 residues. CDR3 in DNA: TGTGCCAGCAGCTTGACAGCTAGCCAAGAGACCCAGTACTTC. This gives the protein CASSLTASQETQYF. The whole variable domain, remainder taken from reference TRBV11-3 and TRBJ2-5, is EAGVVQSPRYKIIEKKQPVAFWCNPISGHNTLYWYLQNLGQGPELLIRYENEEAVDDSQLPKDRFSAERLKGVDSTLKIQPAELGDSAVYLCASSLTASQETQYFGPGTRLLVL.

Turning to this clone: This same CDR3 is encoded by further DNA sequences in the sample. The chain joins TRBV2 to TRBJ1-1, with D hard to call. The CDR3 sequence is 13 residues long. Germline values: CDR1 SNHLY, CDR2 FYNNEI. V lost 4 bases, J lost 0 bases, and 6 bases lay in between. CDR3 protein: CASSVEMNTEAFF. The CDR3 nucleotides are TGTGCCAGCAGTGTCGAGATGAACACTGAAGCTTTCTTT.

This sequence joins TRBV4-2 and TRBJ1-1, with no clear D. Germline lookup yields CDR1 LGHNA and CDR2 YNFKEQ. The CDR3 consists of 14 residues. Trimming left V 5 bases short and J 6 bases short, with 16 bases between. The CDR3 region has the DNA TGTGCCAGCAGCTCGCCCGGCGCAGGCCCTGAAGCTTTCTTT. It codes for CASSSPGAGPEAFF.

This chain connects TRBV7-3 to TRBJ2-3; D not certain. The germline V gene has CDR1 SGHTA and CDR2 FQGTGA. CDR3 length: 14 amino acids. Trimming took 1 base from V and 0 from J, leaving 5 bases between them. The CDR3 protein is CASSLRASTDTQYF. The CDR3 coding sequence is TGTGCCAGCAGCTTAAGGGCTAGCACAGATACGCAGTATTTT.

Comment on this clone: The junction differs from germline at one of its ends, possibly a read error. This chain uses TRBV29-1 with TRBJ2-6; 9 bases match TRBD1. The germline gives CDR1 SQVTM, CDR2 ANQGSEA. This CDR3 is 13 amino acids long. CDR3 sequence: CSVTGGETNGLTF. The CDR3, as DNA: TGCAGCGTTACAGGGGGCGAAACCAACGGCCTGACTTTC.

This clone was seen only a few times. The CDR3 protein is CASSEGSLAGEVGEQYF. CDR3 coding DNA: TGTGCCAGCAGTGAAGGGTCTCTAGCGGGAGAAGTTGGGGAGCAGTACTTC. The V and J genes are TRBV6-1 and TRBJ2-7; 10 bases line up with TRBD2. In germline, CDR1 is MNHNS, CDR2 SASEGT. This CDR3 has 17 residues. With V trimmed by 1 base and J by 7 bases, 13 bases remained unmatched.

In this sample, this clone turned up a few times. The DNA of the CDR3 is TGTGCCAGCAGCCTCCCCGGACAGAGGCTCGGTGGCTACACCTTC. As protein: CASSLPGQRLGGYTF. The rearrangement links TRBV5-6 to TRBJ1-2; D may be TRBD1 (6 bases). The CDR3 extends over 15 amino acids. CDR1 SGHDT and CDR2 YYEEEE come from the germline V gene. V dropped 4 bases and J dropped 7 bases, with 20 bases sitting between them.

The chain has TRBV6-4 and TRBJ2-1; 11 bases line up with TRBD2. Looked up from germline, CDR1 is MRHNA and CDR2 is SNTAGT. The J segment lost 3 bases and the V segment lost 8 bases, leaving 6 bases of the junction unmatched. The CDR3 covers 15 residues. CDR3 sequence: CASARLAGNYNEQFF. The CDR3, as DNA: TGTGCCAGCGCGCGACTAGCGGGAAACTACAATGAGCAGTTCTTC.

The chain is built from TRBV5-4 and TRBJ2-1, with 7 bases lining up with TRBD2. Unmatched junction bases numbered 7, after V lost 4 bases and J lost 0 bases. The length of the CDR3 is 16 residues. Germline CDR1 and CDR2: SGHNT and YYREEE (reference sequence). CDR3 nucleotide sequence: TGTGCCAGCAGCCCCCAGGGCGGGAGCTCCTACAATGAGCAGTTCTTC. It specifies CASSPQGGSSYNEQFF. The full variable domain, rest sourced from reference TRBV5-4 and TRBJ2-1, is ETGVTQSPTHLIKTRGQQVTLRCSSQSGHNTVSWYQQALGQGPQFIFQYYREEENGRGNFPPRFSGLQFPNYSSELNVNALELDDSALYLCASSPQGGSSYNEQFFGPGTRLTVL.

This clone has only a few counts. J is TRBJ2-3 and V is TRBV5-1; D may be TRBD2 (6 bases). This CDR3 is built from 16 residues. Trimming shortened V by 4 bases and J by 4 bases, and 19 bases separated the two germline ends. The germline gives CDR1 SGHRS, CDR2 YFSETQ. CDR3 sequence: CASSPGSLASADTQYF. CDR3 bases: TGCGCCAGCAGCCCCGGCAGTCTAGCGAGCGCAGATACGCAGTATTTT. The variable domain in full, completed from reference TRBV5-1 and TRBJ2-3, reads KAGVTQTPRYLIKTRGQQVTLSCSPISGHRSVSWYQQTPGQGLQFLFEYFSETQRNKGNFPGRFSGRQFSNSRSEMNVSTLELGDSALYLCASSPGSLASADTQYFGPGTRLTVL.

J is TRBJ2-5 and V is TRBV5-1; 10 nucleotides line up with TRBD2. The V gene end was trimmed by 6 bases and the J gene end by 5 bases; junction bases not matched to a gene: 7. Germline values: CDR1 SGHRS, CDR2 YFSETQ. The CDR3 totals 14 residues. The DNA of the CDR3 is TGCGCCAGCACCGAGGGACTAGCGCCTGAGACCCAGTACTTC. Its translation is CASTEGLAPETQYF.

This chain connects TRBV7-2 to TRBJ2-1; the D gene is possibly TRBD2 (6 bases). Germline V gives CDR1 SGHTA, CDR2 FQGNSA. The V end was cut by 3 bases, the J end by 7 bases, with 13 bases between. CDR3 length: 14 residues. Here the CDR3 DNA reads TGTGCCAGCAGCTTGATAGGACTACCGAATGAGCAGTTCTTC. This gives the protein CASSLIGLPNEQFF.

The rearrangement uses TRBV10-3 and TRBJ2-5; D ambiguous. Germline V gene data show CDR1 as ENHRY and CDR2 as SYGVKD. The CDR3 is made up of 12 amino acids. V shed 8 bases and J shed 4 bases, with 11 bases lying between them. CDR3 residues: CAIGRTPETQYF. The CDR3 nucleotides are TGTGCCATCGGCCGAACCCCAGAGACCCAGTACTTC.

This clone was detected a few times. CDR3 region: CASSPLSGNYGYTF. The CDR3 DNA sequence: TGTGCCAGCAGTCCTCTGAGCGGCAACTATGGCTACACCTTC. V gene TRBV6-5 combines with J gene TRBJ1-2, with D unresolved. Germline CDR1 reads MNHEY; CDR2 reads SVGAGI. CDR3 length: 14 residues. Trimming took 5 bases from V and 2 from J, leaving 12 bases between them.